The 29 T cell receptor beta chains below were found in one sample sequenced in a study of T cell responses to AZD1222 COVID-19 vaccine. The data were produced by immunoSEQ multiplex PCR, yet TCRdb's version contains in-frame clones alone and is incomplete. This table holds about 130,000 clones, around 90% found once. Material: peripheral blood, obtained on day 0 of AZD1222 vaccination. Receptors originate from an adult in good health.

This clone was recorded once. V is TRBV30 and J is TRBJ1-2, with 10 positions matching TRBD1. This CDR3 has 13 residues. Germline V gives CDR1 GTSNPN, CDR2 SVGIG (reference sequence). V shed 2 bases and J 8 bases; nucleotides not matched to a gene: 5. The CDR3 loop is CAWSTGTGVGYTF. Here the CDR3 DNA reads TGTGCCTGGAGTACCGGGACAGGGGTGGGCTACACCTTC.

J is TRBJ2-5 and V is TRBV9, with D possibly matching TRBD2 (5 bases). The CDR3 sequence is 14 residues long. Germline V gene data show CDR1 as SGDLS and CDR2 as YYNGEE. Trimming removed 0 bases at V and 3 bases at J, with 9 bases between. CDR3 in amino acids: CASSVGLAEETQYF. The DNA for the CDR3 is TGTGCCAGCAGCGTAGGTCTAGCTGAAGAGACCCAGTACTTC.

The V and J genes are TRBV14 and TRBJ2-7, with D possibly called TRBD1 or TRBD2 (6 bases each). Germline CDR1 and CDR2: SGHDN and FVKESK. Deletions cut 4 bases from V and 6 bases from J, with 13 bases between. The CDR3 has 13 residues. As DNA, the CDR3 is TGTGCCAGCAGCCGGGGGCAGGGACTCGAGCAGTACTTC. Its protein product is CASSRGQGLEQYF. The full variable domain, its missing parts supplied by reference TRBV14 and TRBJ2-7, is EAGVTQFPSHSVIEKGQTVTLRCDPISGHDNLYWYRRVMGKEIKFLLHFVKESKQDESGMPNNRFLAERTGGTYSTLKVQPAELEDSGVYFCASSRGQGLEQYFGPGTRLTVT.

Of note for this clone: The DNA is omitted, as the CDR3 cannot be located on it reliably, and the CDR3 follows TCRdb's listing. CDR3 in amino acids: CASSTSGQRPYNSPLHF. This chain uses TRBV6-2 or TRBV6-3 with TRBJ1-6; no check of the table's D call, TRBD1, against the DNA was made. The CDR3 length is 17 residues, termini included. Germline assignment: CDR1 MNHEY and CDR2 SVGEGT.

The rearrangement uses TRBV28 and TRBJ1-2, with 7 bases aligning to TRBD1. CDR1 and CDR2 (germline): MDHEN, SYDVKM. V lost 7 bases, J lost 4 bases, and 6 bases stayed unmatched. The CDR3 runs to 13 residues. CDR3: CASNNRGVYGYTF. The CDR3 DNA reads as TGTGCCAGCAATAACAGGGGCGTCTATGGCTACACCTTC.

The J gene is TRBJ1-1, the V gene TRBV2; D is ambiguous. Trimming left V 4 bases short and J 0 bases short, with 15 bases between. Germline V lookup: CDR1 SNHLY, CDR2 FYNNEI. The CDR3 sequence is 16 residues long. The CDR3 bases are TGTGCCAGCAGTGCGTGGAGGGATTCCATGAACACTGAAGCTTTCTTT. This gives the protein CASSAWRDSMNTEAFF.

The chain links TRBV10-3 to TRBJ1-1; D is uncertain. Germline V gives CDR1 ENHRY, CDR2 SYGVKD. Trimming left V 7 bases short and J 2 bases short, with 8 bases between. The CDR3 has 12 residues. The CDR3 protein is CAIKGGNTEAFF. Here the CDR3 DNA reads TGTGCCATCAAGGGCGGCAACACTGAAGCTTTCTTT.

The chain links TRBV30 to TRBJ1-3, with TRBD1 matching over 7 bases. V dropped 7 bases and J dropped 3; count of bases not matched to a gene: 9. Per the germline V gene, CDR1 is GTSNPN and CDR2 is SVGIG (reference sequence). The CDR3 length is 14 residues. The CDR3 is CAYRGTLGGNTIYF. CDR3 bases: TGTGCCTACAGGGGCACTTTGGGTGGAAACACCATATATTTT.

The chain recombines TRBV30 with TRBJ1-5; D unclear. Trimming left V 3 bases short and J 3 bases short, with 9 bases between. Per germline, CDR1 GTSNPN and CDR2 SVGIG (reference sequence). The CDR3 runs to 13 residues. CDR3 bases: TGTGCCTGGAGCAGCGGCAACAATCAGCCCCAGCATTTT. As protein: CAWSSGNNQPQHF.

The rearrangement uses TRBV5-1 and TRBJ1-6; 7 bases match TRBD1. Germline V gives CDR1 SGHRS, CDR2 YFSETQ. V gave up 4 bases and J gave up 10 bases; unmatched junction bases: 8. The CDR3 is 14 amino acids. The CDR3 is CASSHLTGESPLHF. CDR3 nucleotide sequence: TGCGCCAGCAGCCACTTAACAGGGGAGTCACCCCTCCACTTT. Full variable domain (outside the CDR3, taken from reference TRBV5-1 and TRBJ1-6): KAGVTQTPRYLIKTRGQQVTLSCSPISGHRSVSWYQQTPGQGLQFLFEYFSETQRNKGNFPGRFSGRQFSNSRSEMNVSTLELGDSALYLCASSHLTGESPLHFGNGTRLTVT.

This clone was observed a single time. The rearrangement uses TRBV15 and TRBJ2-2; TRBD2 matches at 8 bases. CDR3 length: 14 residues. The germline gives CDR1 LNHNV, CDR2 YYDKDF (reference sequence). V trimming: 6 bases; J trimming: 1 base; junction bases outside the gene matches: 1. The CDR3 sequence: CATSSGVNTGELFF. CDR3 DNA: TGTGCCACCAGTAGCGGGGTGAACACCGGGGAGCTGTTTTTT. The complete variable domain, with remaining parts taken from reference TRBV15 and TRBJ2-2, reads DAMVIQNPRYQVTQFGKPVTLSCSQTLNHNVMYWYQQKSSQAPKLLFHYYDKDFNNEADTPDNFQSRRPNTSFCFLDIRSPGLGDTAMYLCATSSGVNTGELFFGEGSRLTVL.

The table lists this clone with a count of one. The chain joins TRBV9 to TRBJ2-1; D is undetermined. Looked up from germline, CDR1 is SGDLS and CDR2 is YYNGEE. Deletions cut 3 bases from V and 8 bases from J, with 24 bases between. The CDR3 contains 17 residues. The DNA of the CDR3 is TGTGCCAGCAGCGGCCCGAGAGCAGGACGGACCCAGGATGAGCAGTTCTTC. It yields the protein CASSGPRAGRTQDEQFF.

J is TRBJ1-3 and V is TRBV29-1; tentatively, D is TRBD1 (5 bases). Trimming shortened V by 4 bases and J by 7 bases, and 11 bases separated the two germline ends. Germline CDR1 reads SQVTM; CDR2 reads ANQGSEA. The CDR3 is 12 residues long. Here the CDR3 DNA reads TGCAGCGTTGTGTTGGGGGGGAACACCATATATTTT. It is translated as CSVVLGGNTIYF. The full variable domain, with the rest looked up from reference TRBV29-1 and TRBJ1-3, is SAVISQKPSRDICQRGTSLTIQCQVDSQVTMMFWYRQQPGQSLTLIATANQGSEATYESGFVIDKFPISRPNLTFSTLTVSNMSPEDSSIYLCSVVLGGNTIYFGEGSWLTVV.

The chain carries TRBV18 and TRBJ1-1; no clear D. Trimming removed 3 bases from V and 0 bases from J, with 5 bases in between. The CDR3 totals 13 residues. Germline V CDR1 and CDR2: KGHSH, LQKENI. The CDR3 is CASSPPMNTEAFF. DNA for the CDR3: TGTGCCAGCTCACCTCCCATGAACACTGAAGCTTTCTTT.

The chain combines TRBV3-1 (or the pseudogene TRBV3-2) with TRBJ1-1; 8 bases are shared with TRBD1. V shed 4 bases, J shed 11 bases, and the junction held 9 bases outside the gene matches. The CDR3 is 13 residues long. Germline assignment: CDR1 LGHDT and CDR2 YNNKEL (reference sequence). The CDR3 DNA sequence: TGTGCCAGCAGCCCCCGACAGGGGTTGTTTGCTTTCTTT. Translating gives CASSPRQGLFAFF.

The V call is TRBV25-1, the J call TRBJ1-4; no firm D call. Trimming left V 5 bases short and J 6 bases short, with 10 bases between. The CDR3 spans 13 residues. CDR1 and CDR2 from the germline V gene are MGHDK and SYGVNS. This CDR3 is CASSSGGDEKLFF. The CDR3 DNA is TGTGCCAGCAGTTCGGGCGGGGATGAAAAACTGTTTTTT. The entire variable domain, with the rest obtained from reference TRBV25-1 and TRBJ1-4, is as follows: EADIYQTPRYLVIGTGKKITLECSQTMGHDKMYWYQQDPGMELHLIHYSYGVNSTEKGDLSSESTVSRIRTEHFPLTLESARPSHTSQYLCASSSGGDEKLFFGSGTQLSVL.

This chain joins TRBV30 and TRBJ2-6; D uncertain. The V gene's germline CDR1 is GTSNPN and CDR2 SVGIG (reference sequence). CDR3 size: 13 residues. The V gene lost 4 bases and the J gene lost 2 bases, with 6 bases spanning the gap. The CDR3 nucleotides read TGTGCCTGGAATACCCCTGGGGCCAACGTCCTGACTTTC. Translating gives CAWNTPGANVLTF.

The chain employs TRBV12-5 and TRBJ1-1; TRBD1 agrees at 9 bases. With 9 bases clipped from V and 5 bases from J, the junction kept 7 bases outside the gene matches. The CDR3 is 13 amino acids. Germline V gene sequence: CDR1 LGHNT, CDR2 FRNRAP. The CDR3 region has the DNA TGTGCTAGCGCCAAGGACAGGGGAACTGAAGCTTTCTTT. Protein product: CASAKDRGTEAFF.

CDR3 in amino acids: CASSLGRINYNEQFF. CDR3 nucleotide sequence: TGTGCCAGCAGCTTGGGCAGAATTAACTACAATGAGCAGTTCTTC. V usage is TRBV5-6 and J usage is TRBJ2-1; no firm D call. In germline, CDR1 is SGHDT, CDR2 YYEEEE. The CDR3 totals 15 residues. With 0 bases removed from V and 3 bases from J, the gap between germline ends came to 10 bases.

J is TRBJ2-7 and V is TRBV11-3; possible D gene TRBD2, 5 bases. The CDR3 has 15 residues. The V and J ends lost 1 base and 1 base respectively, with 11 bases between them. CDR1 is SGHNT and CDR2 is YENEEA in the germline V gene. The CDR3 DNA sequence: TGTGCCAGCAGCTTAGGAGGGAGCTATTCCTACGAGCAGTACTTC. Residues: CASSLGGSYSYEQYF.

V gene TRBV15 combines with J gene TRBJ1-1, with D hard to call. The CDR3 has 14 residues. V was trimmed by 4 bases and J by 4 bases, leaving 13 bases between them. CDR1 and CDR2 (germline): LNHNV, YYDKDF (reference sequence). CDR3 protein: CATSKGQPSTEAFF. Here the CDR3 DNA reads TGTGCCACCAGCAAAGGCCAGCCATCCACTGAAGCTTTCTTT.

This rearrangement joins TRBV29-1 to TRBJ1-1, with 8 bases identical to TRBD1. Germline V gene sequence: CDR1 SQVTM, CDR2 ANQGSEA. This CDR3 comprises 13 residues. V was clipped by 7 bases and J by 3 bases; unmatched bases: 7. CDR3: CSARTGMDTEAFF. The CDR3 DNA reads TGCAGCGCCCGGACAGGGATGGACACTGAAGCTTTCTTT.

The rearrangement links TRBV27 to TRBJ2-5, with a possible D match to TRBD2 (6 bases). This CDR3 region has 13 residues. Trimming removed 2 bases from V and 4 bases from J, with 8 bases in between. Germline V gives CDR1 MNHEY, CDR2 SMNVEV (reference sequence). The CDR3 is CASSLRERETQYF. CDR3 sequence (DNA): TGTGCCAGCAGTTTACGGGAGCGAGAGACCCAGTACTTC.

This clone was observed a single time. V and J are TRBV12-5 and TRBJ1-1, with a tentative D call TRBD1 (6 bases). Trimming stripped 7 bases from V and 4 bases from J, with 19 bases between. The germline CDR1 and CDR2 sequences are LGHNT and FRNRAP. CDR3 size: 15 residues. Here the CDR3 reads CASATAGDSRTEAFF. As DNA, the CDR3 is TGTGCTAGTGCTACCGCAGGGGATTCGCGCACTGAAGCTTTCTTT.

This clone was picked up a small number of times. The rearrangement uses TRBV19 and TRBJ1-4; TRBD1 matches 7 bases. The ends lost 6 bases at V and 6 bases at J; junction bases unmatched: 10. The CDR3 contains 15 residues. Germline assignment: CDR1 LNHDA and CDR2 SQIVND (reference sequence). This CDR3 is CASRTSTGWYEKLFF. CDR3 nucleotide sequence: TGTGCCAGTAGGACCTCGACAGGGTGGTATGAAAAACTGTTTTTT.

CDR3: CASSQVGGTPDTQYF. As DNA, the CDR3 is TGTGCCAGCAGCCAGGTGGGGGGAACCCCAGATACGCAGTATTTT. This chain connects TRBV7-2 to TRBJ2-3, with a tentative D call TRBD2 (6 bases). Germline CDR1 SGHTA, CDR2 FQGNSA. The CDR3 contains 15 residues. Trimming pared 5 bases from V and 4 bases from J, leaving 16 bases between.

This rearrangement joins TRBV9 to TRBJ2-1; 8 positions match TRBD1. The CDR3 length is 16 residues. CDR1 is SGDLS and CDR2 is YYNGEE in the germline V gene. V lost 4 bases and J lost 3; bases outside the gene matches: 9. In DNA form, the CDR3 reads TGTGCCAGCAGCCCTACCTCCGGGACAGGCTACAATGAGCAGTTCTTC. This codes for CASSPTSGTGYNEQFF.

The rearrangement links TRBV24-1 to TRBJ2-1; 8 nucleotides agree with TRBD2. Trimming removed 9 bases from V and 5 bases from J; junction bases left unmatched: 17. This CDR3 comprises 17 residues. Germline CDR1 and CDR2: KGHDR and SFDVKD. In nucleotides, the CDR3 is TGTGCCACCTCGAGGTCCCCAACGAGCGGGGGCCACAATGAGCAGTTCTTC. Protein product: CATSRSPTSGGHNEQFF.

The V call is TRBV5-1, the J call TRBJ1-1; 7 nucleotides align to TRBD1. Germline V gene data show CDR1 as SGHRS and CDR2 as YFSETQ. The CDR3 runs to 14 residues. V dropped 4 bases and J dropped 4; count of bases not matched to a gene: 7. CDR3 sequence (DNA): TGCGCCAGCAGCGAGGGACAGAGAAGCACTGAAGCTTTCTTT. Encoded protein: CASSEGQRSTEAFF.